The rows below give T cell receptor beta chains drawn from one sample of a study of blood T cell repertoires in COVID-19. The data were produced by immunoSEQ multiplex PCR, yet TCRdb's version contains in-frame clones alone and is incomplete. The data contain about 300,000 clones, roughly nine tenths of them seen just once; the ten biggest clones take up 5.5% to 7%. The sample consisted of PBMCs or T cells enriched from blood (not recorded which). The receptors stem from a woman aged 25 to 39 who had recovered from COVID-19. Each CDR3 is given with its conserved first and last residue. A D gene is named only where the DNA matches it firmly. Part of the rows lack a size; the others show once, few, many or a class for expanded clones.

clone size	D gene	V gene	J gene	CDR3 DNA	CDR3 protein
.	TRBD1	TRBV7-9	TRBJ1-2	TGTGCCAGCAGCCCCCGGGACAGGGGTTTGGGAGGCTACACCTTC	CASSPRDRGLGGYTF
few	.	TRBV4-3	TRBJ1-4	TGCGCCAGCAGCCAAGACCCCGCGGGCGGGGCTGAACTGTTTTTT	CASSQDPAGGAELFF
.	TRBD1	TRBV6-6	TRBJ2-1	TGTGCCAGCACCCCCCGGGACAGGGTCGTGAATGAGCAGTTCTTC	CASTPRDRVVNEQFF
.	TRBD1	TRBV30	TRBJ2-7	TGTGCCTGGAGTGGAAGCCGGGACAGGGCCTACGAGCAGTACTTC	CAWSGSRDRAYEQYF
.	TRBD1	TRBV11-2	TRBJ2-5	TGTGCCAGCAGCTCAGACAGGGTTCCAGAGACCCAGTACTTC	CASSSDRVPETQYF
.	.	TRBV27	TRBJ2-3	TGTGCCAGCAGTTTAATGTCAAGGCGCGGGGTCCCAGATACGCAGTATTTT	CASSLMSRRGVPDTQYF
.	.	TRBV24-1	TRBJ2-3	TGTGCCACCAGTGATTCTGGAGGGCGCGTCACAGATACGCAGTATTTT	CATSDSGGRVTDTQYF
.	.	TRBV5-8	TRBJ1-6	TGTGCCAGCAGCTTTTCGAGTTCCTATAATTCACCCCTCCACTTT	CASSFSSSYNSPLHF
.	.	TRBV6-5	TRBJ1-1	TGTGCCAGCAGTCACACGGAGGCAGGACTATCGTGGGCTTTCTTT	CASSHTEAGLSWAFF
.	TRBD2	TRBV5-1	TRBJ2-5	TGCGCCAGCAGCTTCGGACTAGCGGGGGGCCAAGAGACCCAGTACTTC	CASSFGLAGGQETQYF
.	TRBD1	TRBV5-6	TRBJ1-1	TGTGCCAGCAGCTTGGGACAGGGAATGAACACTGAAGCTTTCTTT	CASSLGQGMNTEAFF
.	TRBD1	TRBV30	TRBJ1-2	TGTGCCTGGAGCGCAGGGGGCGGTGGCTATGGCTACACCTTC	CAWSAGGGGYGYTF
few	.	TRBV18	TRBJ1-1	TGTGCCAGCTCAGCTAAAATGAACACTGAAGCTTTCTTT	CASSAKMNTEAFF
.	.	TRBV6-1	TRBJ1-2	TGTGCCAGCAGTGAACGGAACTATGGCTACACCTTC	CASSERNYGYTF
.	.	TRBV4-1	TRBJ2-1	TGCGCCAGCAGCCAAGTGGTCGCCGGTGAGCAGTTCTTC	CASSQVVAGEQFF
.	TRBD1	TRBV7-2	TRBJ1-6	TGTGCCAGCAGCTCACAGGGGGGGAATTCACCCCTCCACTTT	CASSSQGGNSPLHF
.	.	TRBV14	TRBJ1-1	TGTGCCAGCAGCCAACAGAAGAACACTGAAGCTTTCTTT	CASSQQKNTEAFF
.	.	TRBV19	TRBJ1-5	TGTGCCAGTAGTATAAATGGCAGGGCACAGCCCCAGCATTTT	CASSINGRAQPQHF
.	TRBD1	TRBV7-8	TRBJ1-6	TGTGCCAGCAGCTTAGCACAGGGGACCAATTCACCCCTCCACTTT	CASSLAQGTNSPLHF
.	.	TRBV19	TRBJ1-1	TGTGCCAGTAGTACATTCGTCGGGAACACTGAAGCTTTCTTT	CASSTFVGNTEAFF
once	.	TRBV5-4	TRBJ1-1	TGTGCCAGCAGCTTGGGGACTTGGGAAGTGGGCACTGAAGCTTTCTTT	CASSLGTWEVGTEAFF
.	.	TRBV6-5	TRBJ1-1	TGTGCCAGCAGTTACCGACAGAACACTGAAGCTTTCTTT	CASSYRQNTEAFF
.	.	TRBV19	TRBJ1-2	TGTGCCAGTAATCCCATGGGGCGGAACTATGGCTACACCTTC	CASNPMGRNYGYTF